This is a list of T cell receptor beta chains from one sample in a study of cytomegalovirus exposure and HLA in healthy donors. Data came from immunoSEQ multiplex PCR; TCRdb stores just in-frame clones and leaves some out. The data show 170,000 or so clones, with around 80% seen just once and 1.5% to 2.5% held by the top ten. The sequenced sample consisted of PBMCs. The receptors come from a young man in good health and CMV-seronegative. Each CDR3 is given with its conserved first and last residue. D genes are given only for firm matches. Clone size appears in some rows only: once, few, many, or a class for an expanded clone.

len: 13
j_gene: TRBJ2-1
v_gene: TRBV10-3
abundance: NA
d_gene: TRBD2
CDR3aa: CASGLAGGNEQFF
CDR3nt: TGTGCCTCGGGACTAGCGGGAGGCAATGAGCAGTTCTTC

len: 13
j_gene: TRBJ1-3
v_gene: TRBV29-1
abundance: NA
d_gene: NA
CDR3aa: CSAQARGKNTIYF
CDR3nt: TGCAGCGCCCAAGCGCGGGGAAAAAACACCATATATTTT

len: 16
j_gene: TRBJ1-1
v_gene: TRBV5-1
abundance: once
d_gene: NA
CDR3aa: CASQNGGGALNTEAFF
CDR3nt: TGCGCCAGCCAAAACGGCGGGGGGGCTTTGAACACTGAAGCTTTCTTT

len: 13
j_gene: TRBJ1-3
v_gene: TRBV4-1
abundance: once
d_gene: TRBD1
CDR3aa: CASRGTGGNTIYF
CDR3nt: TGCGCCAGCAGAGGGACAGGGGGAAACACCATATATTTT

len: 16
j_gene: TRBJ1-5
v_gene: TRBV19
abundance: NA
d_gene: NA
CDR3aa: CASSSLGGHPNQPQHF
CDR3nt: TGTGCCAGTAGTTCACTAGGGGGTCACCCCAATCAGCCCCAGCATTTT

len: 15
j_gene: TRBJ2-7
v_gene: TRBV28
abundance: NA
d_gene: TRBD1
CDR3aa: CASSLRDRAPYEQYF
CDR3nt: TGTGCCAGCAGTCTCCGGGACAGGGCACCCTACGAGCAGTACTTC

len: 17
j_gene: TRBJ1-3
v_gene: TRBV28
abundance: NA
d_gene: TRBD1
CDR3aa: CASSLGTGASSGNTIYF
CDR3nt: TGTGCCAGCAGTTTAGGAACAGGGGCGTCCTCTGGAAACACCATATATTTT

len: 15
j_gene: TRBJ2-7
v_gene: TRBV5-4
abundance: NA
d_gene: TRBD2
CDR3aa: CASSLQSSGTHEQYF
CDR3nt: TGTGCCAGCAGCTTGCAGTCTAGCGGAACTCACGAGCAGTACTTC

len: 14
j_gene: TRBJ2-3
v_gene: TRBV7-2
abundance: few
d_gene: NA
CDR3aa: CASSLVVSTDTQYF
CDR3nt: TGTGCCAGCAGCTTAGTAGTGAGCACAGATACGCAGTATTTT

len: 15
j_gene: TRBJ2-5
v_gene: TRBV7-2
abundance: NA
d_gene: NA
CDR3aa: CASSPRWGPQETQYF
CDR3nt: TGTGCCAGCAGCCCCCGTTGGGGGCCGCAAGAGACCCAGTACTTC

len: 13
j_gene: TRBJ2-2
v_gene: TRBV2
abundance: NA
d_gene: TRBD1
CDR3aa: CASSNRGTGELFF
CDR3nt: TGTGCCAGCTCGAACAGGGGCACCGGGGAGCTGTTTTTT

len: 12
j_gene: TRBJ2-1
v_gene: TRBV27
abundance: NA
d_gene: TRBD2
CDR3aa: CSSGRSYNEQFF
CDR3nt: TGTTCCAGCGGGAGGTCGTACAATGAGCAGTTCTTC

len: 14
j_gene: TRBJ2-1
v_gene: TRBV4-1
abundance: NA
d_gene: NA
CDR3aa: CASSPPVSYNEQFF
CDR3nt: TGCGCCAGCAGCCCCCCGGTGTCCTACAATGAGCAGTTCTTC

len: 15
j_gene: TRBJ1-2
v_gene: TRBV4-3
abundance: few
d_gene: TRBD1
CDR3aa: CASSQGRTGSYGYTF
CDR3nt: TGCGCCAGCAGCCAGGGTAGGACAGGATCCTATGGCTACACCTTC

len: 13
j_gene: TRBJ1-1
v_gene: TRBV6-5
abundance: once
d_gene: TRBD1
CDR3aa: CASSFSRGTEAFF
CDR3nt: TGTGCCAGCAGTTTCTCCAGGGGGACTGAAGCTTTCTTT

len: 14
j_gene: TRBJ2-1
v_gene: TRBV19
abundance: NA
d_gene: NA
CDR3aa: CASSRMSSYNEQFF
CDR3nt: TGTGCCAGTAGTCGTATGAGCTCCTACAATGAGCAGTTCTTC

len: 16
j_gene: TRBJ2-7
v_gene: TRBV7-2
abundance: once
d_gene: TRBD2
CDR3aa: CASSPTGLAGPYEQYF
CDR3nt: TGTGCCAGCAGCCCGACGGGACTAGCGGGACCCTACGAGCAGTACTTC

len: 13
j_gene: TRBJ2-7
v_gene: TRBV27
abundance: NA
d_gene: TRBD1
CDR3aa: CASSWDRVSEQYF
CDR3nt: TGTGCCAGCAGTTGGGACAGGGTGAGCGAGCAGTACTTC

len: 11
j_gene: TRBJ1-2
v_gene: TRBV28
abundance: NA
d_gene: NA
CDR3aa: CASSSGNGYTF
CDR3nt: TGTGCCAGCAGTTCCGGGAATGGCTACACCTTC

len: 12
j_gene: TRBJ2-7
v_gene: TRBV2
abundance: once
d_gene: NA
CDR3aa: CASNGQVREQYF
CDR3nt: TGTGCCAGCAATGGTCAGGTACGCGAGCAGTACTTC

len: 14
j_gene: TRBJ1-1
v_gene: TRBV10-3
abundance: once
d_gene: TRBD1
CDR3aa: CAINQGQLNTEAFF
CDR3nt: TGTGCCATCAATCAGGGACAGCTGAACACTGAAGCTTTCTTT

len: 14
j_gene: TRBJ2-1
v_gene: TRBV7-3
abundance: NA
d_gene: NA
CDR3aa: CASSLTGANNEQFF
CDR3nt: TGTGCCAGCAGCTTAACAGGGGCTAACAATGAGCAGTTCTTC

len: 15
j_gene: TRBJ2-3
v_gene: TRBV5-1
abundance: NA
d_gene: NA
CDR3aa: CASSSPGAGRNTQYF
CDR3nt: TGCGCCAGCAGCTCTCCAGGGGCGGGCCGAAATACGCAGTATTTT

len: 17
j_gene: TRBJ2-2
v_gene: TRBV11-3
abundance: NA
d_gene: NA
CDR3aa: CASSLDQEGVNTGELFF
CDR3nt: TGTGCCAGCAGCTTAGATCAAGAGGGAGTGAACACCGGGGAGCTGTTTTTT

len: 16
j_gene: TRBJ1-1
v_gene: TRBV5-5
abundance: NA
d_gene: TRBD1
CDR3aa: CASSRNTGTANTEAFF
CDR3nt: TGTGCCAGCAGCAGGAACACCGGGACAGCGAACACTGAAGCTTTCTTT

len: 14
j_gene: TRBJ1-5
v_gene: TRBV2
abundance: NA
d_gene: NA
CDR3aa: CASSPGWGNQPQHF
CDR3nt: TGTGCCAGCAGTCCGGGGTGGGGCAATCAGCCCCAGCATTTT

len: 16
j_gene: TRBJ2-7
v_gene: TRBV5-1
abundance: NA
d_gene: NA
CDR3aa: CASSLRPAGAGNEQYF
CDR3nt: TGCGCCAGCAGCTTGCGCCCTGCGGGGGCGGGGAACGAGCAGTACTTC

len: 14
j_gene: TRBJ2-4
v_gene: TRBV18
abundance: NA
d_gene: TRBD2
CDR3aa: CASSYTGRKNIQYF
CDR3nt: TGTGCCAGCTCGTACACCGGGAGGAAAAACATTCAGTACTTC

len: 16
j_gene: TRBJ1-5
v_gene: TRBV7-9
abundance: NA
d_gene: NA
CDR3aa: CSSSLGAGNSNQPQHF
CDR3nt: TGTTCCAGCAGCTTAGGGGCAGGCAATAGCAATCAGCCCCAGCATTTT

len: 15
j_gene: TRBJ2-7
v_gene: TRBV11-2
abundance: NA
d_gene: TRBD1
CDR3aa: CASSLGQGGPYEQYF
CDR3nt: TGTGCCAGCAGCTTAGGACAGGGTGGGCCCTACGAGCAGTACTTC

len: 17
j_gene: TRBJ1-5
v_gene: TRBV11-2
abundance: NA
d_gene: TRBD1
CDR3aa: CASSAGQGASSNQPQHF
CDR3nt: TGTGCCAGCAGCGCCGGACAGGGGGCTTCTAGCAATCAGCCCCAGCATTTT

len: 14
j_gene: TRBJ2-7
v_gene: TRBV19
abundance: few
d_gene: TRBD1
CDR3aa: CASSSGTGVLEQYF
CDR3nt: TGTGCCAGTAGCTCCGGGACAGGGGTGCTCGAGCAGTACTTC

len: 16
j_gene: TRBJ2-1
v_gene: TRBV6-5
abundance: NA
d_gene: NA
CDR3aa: CASSYAGVISYNEQFF
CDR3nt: TGTGCCAGCAGTTACGCCGGGGTTATCTCCTACAATGAGCAGTTCTTC

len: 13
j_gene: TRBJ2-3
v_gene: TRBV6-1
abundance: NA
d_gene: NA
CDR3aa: CASLGSYTDTQYF
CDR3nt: TGTGCCAGCCTGGGCTCTTACACAGATACGCAGTATTTT

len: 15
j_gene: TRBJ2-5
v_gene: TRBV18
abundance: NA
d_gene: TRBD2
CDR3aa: CASSPYSGAAETQYF
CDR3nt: TGTGCCAGCTCACCCTACAGCGGGGCAGCAGAGACCCAGTACTTC

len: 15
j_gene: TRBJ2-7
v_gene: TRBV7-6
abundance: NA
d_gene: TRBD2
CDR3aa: CASSPRLAGAYEQYF
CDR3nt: TGTGCCAGCAGCCCACGACTAGCGGGGGCCTACGAGCAGTACTTC

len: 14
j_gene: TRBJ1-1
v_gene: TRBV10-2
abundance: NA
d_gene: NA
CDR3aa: CASIGAGLNTEAFF
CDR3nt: TGCGCCAGCATCGGTGCAGGACTTAACACTGAAGCTTTCTTT

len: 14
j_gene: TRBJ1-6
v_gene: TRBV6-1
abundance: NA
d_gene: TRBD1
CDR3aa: CASGTGVEGSPLHF
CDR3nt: TGTGCCAGCGGGACAGGGGTGGAGGGTTCACCCCTCCACTTT

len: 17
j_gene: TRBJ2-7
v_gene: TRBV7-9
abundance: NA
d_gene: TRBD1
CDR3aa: CASSLVPFTQGEDEQYF
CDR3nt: TGTGCCAGCAGCTTAGTTCCTTTTACTCAGGGGGAAGACGAGCAGTACTTC

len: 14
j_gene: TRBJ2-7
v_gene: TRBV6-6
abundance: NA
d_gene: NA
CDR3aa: CASSYRYTAYEQYF
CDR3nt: TGTGCCAGCAGTTACCGTTATACAGCCTACGAGCAGTACTTC

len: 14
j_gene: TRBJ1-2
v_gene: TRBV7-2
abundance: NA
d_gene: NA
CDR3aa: CASSSWTANYGYTF
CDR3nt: TGTGCCAGCAGCTCCTGGACAGCTAACTATGGCTACACCTTC

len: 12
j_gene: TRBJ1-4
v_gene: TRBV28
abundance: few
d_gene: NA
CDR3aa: CASSSSLEKLFF
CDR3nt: TGTGCCAGCAGTTCCTCCCTTGAAAAACTGTTTTTT

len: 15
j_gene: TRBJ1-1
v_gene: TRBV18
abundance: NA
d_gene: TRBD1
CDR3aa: CASSRGQGSLPRAFF
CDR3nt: TGTGCCAGCTCCCGCGGACAGGGGAGTCTGCCGCGAGCTTTCTTT

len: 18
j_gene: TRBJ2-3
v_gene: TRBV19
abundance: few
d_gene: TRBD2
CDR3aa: CASSIDVPGLAARDTQYF
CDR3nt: TGTGCCAGTAGTATAGACGTCCCGGGACTAGCGGCCCGAGATACGCAGTATTTT

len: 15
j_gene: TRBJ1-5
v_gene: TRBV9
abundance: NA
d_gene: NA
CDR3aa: CASSATGLLKQPQHF
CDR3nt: TGTGCCAGCAGCGCTACAGGGCTCCTAAAACAGCCCCAGCATTTT

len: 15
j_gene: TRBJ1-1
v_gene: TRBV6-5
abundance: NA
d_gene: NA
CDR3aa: CASSYSPAGHTEAFF
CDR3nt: TGTGCCAGCAGTTACTCCCCTGCAGGGCACACTGAAGCTTTCTTT

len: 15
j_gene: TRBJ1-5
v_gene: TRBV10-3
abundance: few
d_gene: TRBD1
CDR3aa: CAISDRGYSNQPQHF
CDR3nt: TGTGCCATTTCGGACAGGGGATATAGCAATCAGCCCCAGCATTTT

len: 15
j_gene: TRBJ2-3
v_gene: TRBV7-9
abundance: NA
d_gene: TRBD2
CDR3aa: CSSSLGGLEADTQYF
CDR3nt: TGTTCCAGCAGCTTAGGGGGACTAGAGGCAGATACGCAGTATTTT

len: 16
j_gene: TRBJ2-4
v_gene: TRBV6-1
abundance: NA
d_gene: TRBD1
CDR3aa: CASSASRQGTKNIQYF
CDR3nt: TGTGCCAGCAGTGCCTCCCGACAGGGGACAAAAAACATTCAGTACTTC

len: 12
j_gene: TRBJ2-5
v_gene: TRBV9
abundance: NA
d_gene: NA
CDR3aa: CASRGGGETQYF
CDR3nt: TGTGCCAGCAGGGGAGGGGGGGAGACCCAGTACTTC